This is a list of T cell receptor beta chains from one sample in a study of blood T cell repertoires in COVID-19. Profiled with immunoSEQ multiplex PCR; TCRdb holds only in-frame clones, not every one. The sample has 170,000 or so clones; 87% are singletons. Sample: peripheral blood. These receptors all stem from a woman in her late teens or twenties who had recovered from COVID-19. CDR3s include the opening cysteine and the closing phenylalanine or tryptophan. A D gene is named only where the DNA matches it firmly. The listing skips clone size in some rows; elsewhere it reads once, few, many or a size class.

clone size	V gene	J gene	D gene	CDR3 length	CDR3 DNA	CDR3 protein
.	TRBV10-3	TRBJ1-5	.	16	TGTGCCATCAGTGCCTGGGGGGTGGACAACAATCAGCCCCAGCATTTT	CAISAWGVDNNQPQHF
.	TRBV4-1	TRBJ1-2	TRBD1	15	TGCGCCAGCAGCCAGGACCGGGACAGGGGATATGGCTACACCTTC	CASSQDRDRGYGYTF
.	TRBV7-2	TRBJ1-3	.	13	TGTGCCAGCAGCTCCACGGCTGGAAACACCATATATTTT	CASSSTAGNTIYF
.	TRBV5-4	TRBJ1-4	.	13	TGTGCCAGCAGCTTGGTGAGGGATGAAAAACTGTTTTTT	CASSLVRDEKLFF
.	TRBV2	TRBJ2-3	TRBD2	15	TGTGCCAGCAGCATTAGCGGGGGGGCGACAGATACGCAGTATTTT	CASSISGGATDTQYF
.	TRBV5-1	TRBJ2-1	.	13	TGCGCCAGCAGCTTGGGAGGGTACAATGAGCAGTTCTTC	CASSLGGYNEQFF
.	TRBV19	TRBJ1-6	.	16	TGTGCCAGTAGATGGGAAGGAGGCGGGTATGATTCACCCCTCCACTTT	CASRWEGGGYDSPLHF
.	TRBV6-2/TRBV6-3	TRBJ2-2	.	14	TGTGCCAGCAGTGTACGGGTGGGCACCGGGGAGCTGTTTTTT	CASSVRVGTGELFF
.	TRBV6-2/TRBV6-3	TRBJ1-1	.	14	TGTGCCAGCAGTTACTGGGACATCGGGACTGAAGCTTTCTTT	CASSYWDIGTEAFF
.	TRBV19	TRBJ1-1	.	15	TGTGCCAGTAGTACCATGGGACACACGAACACTGAAGCTTTCTTT	CASSTMGHTNTEAFF
.	TRBV18	TRBJ2-3	TRBD2	14	TGTGCCAGCTCACCCGGGACTAGCGGTGATACGCAGTATTTT	CASSPGTSGDTQYF
few	TRBV19	TRBJ2-5	TRBD1	17	TGTGCCAGTATCCAACCGGGACAGGGGGCTCTTAAAGAGACCCAGTACTTC	CASIQPGQGALKETQYF
.	TRBV4-2	TRBJ1-1	.	14	TGTGCCAGCAGCCAAGACGGGGGTTGGACTGAAGCTTTCTTT	CASSQDGGWTEAFF
.	TRBV5-5	TRBJ1-6	.	14	TGTGCCAGCAGCTTGTCTCAGGGAAATTCACCCCTCCACTTT	CASSLSQGNSPLHF
.	TRBV5-1	TRBJ1-2	.	14	TGCGCCAGCAGCTTGGTACAGGACGGCTATGGCTACACCTTC	CASSLVQDGYGYTF
once	TRBV7-3	TRBJ2-2	TRBD1	16	TGTGCCAGCAGCATAACAGGGGGAACAAACACCGGGGAGCTGTTTTTT	CASSITGGTNTGELFF
few	TRBV11-2	TRBJ1-3	.	16	TGTGCCAGCAGCTTAGGAGGGACACCGTCGGGAAACACCATATATTTT	CASSLGGTPSGNTIYF
.	TRBV11-3	TRBJ2-3	TRBD2	16	TGTGCCAGCAGCTTAGGAGCTAGCGGGAGCACAGATACGCAGTATTTT	CASSLGASGSTDTQYF
.	TRBV24-1	TRBJ2-1	TRBD2	16	TGTGCCACCAGTGATTCTCACGGCGGGAGCTACAATGAGCAGTTCTTC	CATSDSHGGSYNEQFF
.	TRBV24-1	TRBJ1-2	TRBD1	13	TGTGCCACCAGTGATTTCCCAGGGGGCGGCTACACCTTC	CATSDFPGGGYTF
.	TRBV5-1	TRBJ2-1	TRBD1	15	TGCGCCAGCAGCTTGGAGGGGGCCTGGGGAAATGAGCAGTTCTTC	CASSLEGAWGNEQFF
.	TRBV19	TRBJ1-6	.	17	TGTGCCAGTAGTATCGCCGCAACAGTCGCCTATAATTCACCCCTCCACTTT	CASSIAATVAYNSPLHF
.	TRBV7-8	TRBJ1-2	.	16	TGTGCCAGCAGCGCGTTGACAGGTACCTACAACTATGGCTACACCTTC	CASSALTGTYNYGYTF
.	TRBV25-1	TRBJ1-5	TRBD1	15	TGTGCCAGCAGTGAAGACAGGGGTAGCAATCAGCCCCAGCATTTT	CASSEDRGSNQPQHF
.	TRBV9	TRBJ2-3	TRBD1	14	TGTGCCAGCAACTCAGGGGGTAGGGCAGATACGCAGTATTTT	CASNSGGRADTQYF